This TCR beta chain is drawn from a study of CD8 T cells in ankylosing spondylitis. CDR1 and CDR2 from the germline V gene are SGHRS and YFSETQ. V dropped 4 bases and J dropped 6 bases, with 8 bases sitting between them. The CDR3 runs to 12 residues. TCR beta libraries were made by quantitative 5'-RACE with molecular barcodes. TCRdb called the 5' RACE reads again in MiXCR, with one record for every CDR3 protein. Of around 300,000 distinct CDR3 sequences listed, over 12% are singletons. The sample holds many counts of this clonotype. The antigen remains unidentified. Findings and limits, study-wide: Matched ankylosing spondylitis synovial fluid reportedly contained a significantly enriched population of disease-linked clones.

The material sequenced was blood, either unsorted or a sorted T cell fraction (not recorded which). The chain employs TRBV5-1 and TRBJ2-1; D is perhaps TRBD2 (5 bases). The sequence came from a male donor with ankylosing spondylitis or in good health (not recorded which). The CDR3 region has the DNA TGCGCCAGCAGCCCCGGAGGCAATGAGCAGTTCTTC. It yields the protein CASSPGGNEQFF.